Following are 19 T cell receptor beta chains from one sample sequenced in a study of cytomegalovirus exposure and HLA in healthy donors. Researchers ran the PCR with 60 Vbeta and 13 Jbeta primers. Sequencing was performed with immunoSEQ multiplex PCR; in TCRdb, only in-frame clones are kept and a portion is missing. In the table there are around 140,000 clones, roughly 9% of which are singletons. The material sequenced was PBMCs. Every receptor here comes from a woman in her thirties or forties in good health and CMV-seropositive.

V gene TRBV7-2 combines with J gene TRBJ1-5; D is unresolved. Germline V CDR1 and CDR2: SGHTA, FQGNSA. The CDR3 has 13 residues. Trimming shortened V by 3 bases and J by 5 bases, and 8 bases separated the two germline ends. CDR3 region: CASSLVLDQPQHF. In nucleotides, the CDR3 is TGTGCCAGCAGCTTGGTTCTAGATCAGCCCCAGCATTTT.

The chain recombines TRBV10-2 with TRBJ1-1, with 9 bases lining up with TRBD1. The CDR3 runs to 16 residues. The V and J ends lost 4 bases and 2 bases, in that order; junction bases with no gene match: 8. The germline V gene has CDR1 WSHSY and CDR2 SAAADI. The CDR3, as DNA: TGCGCCAGCAGTGTGCGGACAGGGGCGGCAAACACTGAAGCTTTCTTT. It encodes CASSVRTGAANTEAFF.

This clone was counted only a few times. The chain recombines TRBV2 with TRBJ2-7; no clear D. The V end was cut by 2 bases, the J end by 3 bases, with 8 bases between. The CDR3 spans 13 residues. Germline lookup yields CDR1 SNHLY and CDR2 FYNNEI. The CDR3 region is CASSERLLYEQYF. CDR3 coding DNA: TGTGCCAGCAGTGAAAGACTCCTCTACGAGCAGTACTTC.

The chain couples TRBV4-1 to TRBJ2-5, with 11 bases matching TRBD2. The CDR3 is made up of 17 amino acids. Trimming cost V 0 bases and J 4 bases; bases outside gene matches: 7. Germline lookup yields CDR1 MGHRA and CDR2 YSYEKL. CDR3 bases: TGCGCCAGCAGCCAAGATCTTTTTACTAGCGGGGGAGAGACCCAGTACTTC. Protein: CASSQDLFTSGGETQYF.

This clone has only a few counts. The chain is built from TRBV6-5 and TRBJ1-2, with TRBD1 matching over 9 bases. This CDR3 contains 16 residues. V shed 2 bases and J 6 bases; nucleotides not matched to a gene: 10. CDR1 and CDR2 from the germline V gene are MNHEY and SVGAGI. Here the CDR3 reads CASSYTGTGPVNGYTF. The CDR3, as DNA: TGTGCCAGCAGTTACACAGGGACAGGGCCGGTTAATGGCTACACCTTC.

The CDR3 region is CASRSSTGELFF. The CDR3 bases are TGCGCCAGCAGGAGTTCCACCGGGGAGCTGTTTTTT. This chain joins TRBV10-1 and TRBJ2-2; D is uncertain. This CDR3 region has 12 residues. Germline CDR1 and CDR2: WNHNN and SYGVQD (reference sequence). The ends were cut back, 6 bases at V and 4 bases at J, with 6 bases in the middle.

This clone appeared a few times. V and J are TRBV16 and TRBJ2-3; no firm D call. V lost 0 bases and J 1 base, leaving 14 bases between the germline ends. Germline lookup yields CDR1 KGHSY and CDR2 FQNENV. CDR3 length: 17 amino acids. This chain's CDR3 is CASSQSSTGWGTDTQYF. CDR3 in DNA: TGTGCCAGCAGCCAATCGAGTACCGGGTGGGGCACAGATACGCAGTATTTT.

This clone has just a few counts. The rearrangement joins TRBV11-2 to TRBJ1-1, with D tentatively TRBD1 (5 bases). The CDR3 loop spans 17 amino acids. CDR1 is SGHAT, CDR2 FQNNGV, per germline. Trimming stripped 0 bases from V and 4 bases from J, with 18 bases between. CDR3: CASSLDLAGGSGTEAFF. The CDR3 DNA is TGTGCCAGCAGCTTAGATCTGGCGGGGGGGAGTGGCACTGAAGCTTTCTTT. The entire variable domain, with the rest obtained from reference TRBV11-2 and TRBJ1-1, is as follows: EAGVAQSPRYKIIEKRQSVAFWCNPISGHATLYWYQQILGQGPKLLIQFQNNGVVDDSQLPKDRFSAERLKGVDSTLKIQPAKLEDSAVYLCASSLDLAGGSGTEAFFGQGTRLTVV.

The chain joins TRBV4-1 to TRBJ2-1; D not resolved. This CDR3 comprises 11 residues. Germline CDR1 and CDR2: MGHRA and YSYEKL. V was shortened by 5 bases and J by 4 bases, with 3 bases between the two germline ends. The CDR3 reads CASSYYNEQFF. CDR3 nucleotides: TGCGCCAGCAGCTATTACAATGAGCAGTTCTTC.

Here the CDR3 DNA reads TGTGCCAGCAGCGGGGGGGGGAAGACTGAAGCTTTCTTT. This sequence encodes CASSGGGKTEAFF. The chain carries TRBV7-9 and TRBJ1-1; possibly TRBD1 for D (5 bases). The CDR3 is made up of 13 amino acids. Trimming took 5 bases from V and 5 from J, leaving 12 bases between them. The germline CDR1 and CDR2 sequences are SEHNR and FQNEAQ (reference sequence).

This clone has only a few counts. This sequence joins TRBV11-2 and TRBJ2-3, with D tentatively TRBD2 (5 bases). CDR1 SGHAT and CDR2 FQNNGV come from the germline V gene. The ends were cut back, 5 bases at V and 4 bases at J, with 19 bases in the middle. This CDR3 comprises 16 residues. The CDR3 DNA sequence: TGTGCCAGCAGCGACCGGGCTCGACTCGGGGCAGATACGCAGTATTTT. Residues: CASSDRARLGADTQYF.

This clone has only a few counts. The chain combines TRBV15 with TRBJ1-1; the D gene is possibly TRBD1 (6 bases). The germline V and J ends were trimmed by 4 bases and 1 base, with 19 bases remaining between them. Germline V gene data show CDR1 as LNHNV and CDR2 as YYDKDF (reference sequence). The CDR3 loop spans 17 amino acids. The CDR3 bases are TGTGCCACCAGCAACGAACAGGGCTGGTTGAGGAACACTGAAGCTTTCTTT. Encoded protein: CATSNEQGWLRNTEAFF.

CDR3: CAISETQEGRYEQYF. As DNA, the CDR3 is TGTGCCATCAGTGAAACACAGGAAGGGAGGTACGAGCAGTACTTC. The rearrangement links TRBV10-3 to TRBJ2-7; weak D call: TRBD2 (6 bases). The germline gives CDR1 ENHRY, CDR2 SYGVKD. The V end lost 3 bases, the J end lost 4 bases, and 16 bases lay between the germline ends. This CDR3 comprises 15 residues.

V and J are TRBV27 and TRBJ1-2; the D is unclear. V was trimmed by 5 bases and J by 3 bases, leaving 25 bases between them. CDR3 size: 18 residues. CDR1 is MNHEY and CDR2 is SMNVEV in the germline V gene (reference sequence). This CDR3 is CASSPLPPNSFNYYGYTF. The CDR3 nucleotides are TGTGCCAGCAGTCCCCTCCCCCCAAACAGCTTTAATTACTATGGCTACACCTTC.

This clone turned up a few times. V and J are TRBV5-6 and TRBJ2-7, with unresolved D. CDR3 length: 17 amino acids. V was pared by 0 bases and J by 0 bases, with 16 bases between. Germline assignment: CDR1 SGHDT and CDR2 YYEEEE. The CDR3 protein is CASSLARLPLPSYEQYF. DNA of the CDR3: TGTGCCAGCAGCTTGGCCAGACTCCCCCTCCCCTCCTACGAGCAGTACTTC. Looking up the rest from reference TRBV5-6 and TRBJ2-7 gives the full variable domain: DAGVTQSPTHLIKTRGQQVTLRCSPKSGHDTVSWYQQALGQGPQFIFQYYEEEERQRGNFPDRFSGHQFPNYSSELNVNALLLGDSALYLCASSLARLPLPSYEQYFGPGTRLTVT.

This clone was picked up a small number of times. The chain combines TRBV7-9 with TRBJ1-5, with 7 positions matching TRBD1. CDR1 and CDR2 from the germline V gene are SEHNR and FQNEAQ (reference sequence). Trimming took 6 bases from V and 4 from J; bases not matched to a gene: 9. The CDR3 extends over 15 amino acids. The CDR3 is CASSPTGEGNQPQHF. The CDR3 nucleotides read TGTGCCAGCAGTCCAACAGGGGAAGGAAATCAGCCCCAGCATTTT.

The chain joins TRBV19 to TRBJ2-1; D gene uncertain. The CDR3 is 16 residues long. V was pared by 5 bases and J by 6 bases, with 20 bases between. Germline lookup yields CDR1 LNHDA and CDR2 SQIVND (reference sequence). In DNA form, the CDR3 reads TGTGCCAGTAGTCCCCCCCGTGGGCAGATTATCAATGAGCAGTTCTTC. It translates to CASSPPRGQIINEQFF.

The chain links TRBV5-1 to TRBJ1-6; the match to TRBD1 covers 9 bases. This CDR3 spans 18 amino acids. Trimming cost V 1 base and J 7 bases; bases outside gene matches: 12. The V gene's germline CDR1 is SGHRS and CDR2 YFSETQ. In DNA form, the CDR3 reads TGCGCCAGCAGCTTGAGAAGCCTTGGACAGGGGTTCAATTCACCCCTCCACTTT. Protein: CASSLRSLGQGFNSPLHF.

This clone was observed a few times. This chain uses TRBV7-6 with TRBJ2-3; 8 bases line up with TRBD2. Germline V gene sequence: CDR1 SGHVS, CDR2 FNYEAQ. The CDR3 runs to 15 residues. Trimming cost V 5 bases and J 1 base; bases outside gene matches: 5. The CDR3 DNA reads TGTGCCAGCAGCCAACCAGCGGGAGGCACAGATACGCAGTATTTT. This gives the protein CASSQPAGGTDTQYF.